This T cell receptor (beta chain) was sequenced for a study of CD8+ T cells in alopecia areata. Overall study findings and caveats: TCR sharing was clearer in mice than between patients, perhaps partly owing to patient HLA diversity. Scalp specimens additionally yield sequences from normal skin's resident alphabeta T cells. Scalp lesions, especially in alopecia totalis/universalis, had higher clonality than normal scalp.

Isolation of CD4+ and CD8+ T cells from PBMCs was achieved by sorting. Germline CDR1 and CDR2: MGHRA and YSYEKL. This CDR3 region has 13 residues. The ends were cut back, 0 bases at V and 4 bases at J, with 7 bases in the middle. As to this clone: Its antigen is unknown.

TCR sequencing used cDNA made by reverse transcription of extracted RNA. Sequencing used immunoSEQ multiplex PCR; TCRdb keeps in-frame clones, though not all of them. Of about 110,000 clones listed, approximately 59% are singletons. This clonotype was sampled from a human donor in good health. The source material was CD8+ T cells sorted from blood. The chain recombines TRBV4-1 with TRBJ2-7, with D possibly being TRBD1 (5 bases). The CDR3 bases are TGCGCCAGCAGCCAAGATCAGGGTTACGAGCAGTACTTC. It codes for CASSQDQGYEQYF.